This T cell receptor (beta chain) was retrieved from a study of blood T cells in healthy people across ages. Study-level results: A roughly linear fall in TCR beta diversity per million T cells was seen with increasing age.

CDR3 length: 17 residues. The V gene's germline CDR1 is MNHEY and CDR2 SMNVEV (reference sequence). V lost 5 bases to trimming and J lost 0 bases, with 17 bases between them. The authors ran a second PCR of about 6 to 11 cycles using a sample-barcoded 5' primer and a J-beta primer mix. Each of the cDNA molecules was tagged by a template-switch adaptor with 12 random nucleotides. TCRdb re-analysed the 5' RACE reads in MiXCR, keeping a single row per CDR3 protein. The data hold over a million distinct CDR3 sequences, with roughly 59% observed a single time. This clonotype came up a few times. Its antigen is not known.

The chain uses TRBV27 and TRBJ1-5, with no clear D. The source of this sequence is a young man in good health. What was sequenced was blood. The CDR3 region is CASSRTFDGNSNQPQHF. The CDR3 region has the DNA TGTGCCAGCAGTCGCACCTTTGATGGGAATAGCAATCAGCCCCAGCATTTT.